This T cell receptor (beta chain) is from a study of early stage breast cancer tumors (dated by TCRdb to about 2017). Turning to the overall study: Of the roughly 15 invasive breast tumors, roughly eleven were found to be estrogen receptor-positive, progesterone receptor-positive and HER2-negative. Of the approximately 12 ER+/PR+/HER2- tumors, eight were classified as invasive ductal carcinomas and four as invasive lobular carcinomas. A total of 2,651,842 templates, representing 1,097,674 unique clonotypes, were detected across all samples. The average read coverage per sample was roughly 10-fold.

Each sample was amplified in two independent genomic DNA replicates, using 0.4 to 0.6 ug for blood and around 1.5 ug for tumor or normal breast. TCRB sequencing of genomic DNA was carried out with the ImmunoSeq Intro kit according to the manufacturer's instructions. The multiplex PCR ran for 31 cycles using proprietary primers and spike-in control sequences for absolute quantification. Single-end 150-bp reads were used to sequence an 87-bp fragment spanning the CDR3 and the flanking V and J genes. Each lane of an Illumina MiSeq running version 3.0 chemistry carried seven multiplexed samples, with two replicates apiece. On the study's bioinformatics: Raw data were processed with the vendor's proprietary pipeline, and both replicates were merged into a single result per sample. Productive rearrangements sharing the V-gene family, CDR3 amino acid sequence and J-gene segment were defined as clonotypes. Clonality was computed as 1 minus the normalized Shannon entropy (Pielou evenness) of TCRB abundances. To estimate T cell density, the total number of templates was divided by the number of input cells, which was inferred from the amount of DNA input. Total repertoire diversity and clonality were estimated with Recon using default parameters. A clonotype was considered tumor-enriched if its abundance in tumor exceeded 0.1% and was at least 32-fold higher than its abundance in normal breast. Sourced from immuneACCESS, this table was stored by TCRdb with only in-frame sequences that have V and J called. A share of the clones is absent; for the studies checked, an unresolved V gene accounts for under half, and the remainder has no known explanation. D and trimming come from the DNA, and the V and J calls and clone size come from that table. For this sample there are approximately 20,000 clones; 76% appear just once. The ten top clones hold approximately 30% of the sample.

For this clone: There is no known antigen for this receptor. No base-level quality is on record; no much larger clone is a single base apart.

The study profiled bulk TCR beta-chain repertoires in matched peripheral blood, tumor and adjacent normal breast tissue taken from approximately 15 patients with early-stage breast cancer. Before surgery, whole blood (roughly 5-10 mL) was collected into EDTA tubes and processed within 2 hours. Ficoll-Paque centrifugation in SepMate-50 tubes was used to isolate peripheral blood mononuclear cells. For storage in liquid nitrogen, PBMCs were cryopreserved as aliquots of about 1.9 to 4.5 million cells in around 90% FBS with about 10% DMSO. Genomic DNA was extracted with the Qiagen AllPrep DNA/RNA Mini kit. What the research found in general, with its limitations: Greater similarity was observed between blood and normal breast repertoires than between blood and tumor repertoires, and tumor was distinguished from normal in about 85% of the 16 patients when each tissue was compared with blood. Enriched TCRB sequences shared across patients were found to be mostly commonly generated sequences that were unlikely to play an important role in the tumor microenvironment. Because the cohort was small, analysis by tumor subtype was not possible. Compared with adjacent normal breast tissue, tumors had higher clonality and roughly 2.5-fold greater T cell density. Sequencing bulk genomic DNA from unsorted cells could not capture chain pairing or functional markers like CD4, CD8 and FOXP3.

Looking up the germline V gene yields CDR1 MGHDK and CDR2 SYGVNS. Including cysteine and phenylalanine, the CDR3 has 16 amino acids. CDR3 DNA only is kept here, 48 bases in frame from base 1. V drops 0 bases and J drops 3 bases, leaving 12 bases in between. The chain employs TRBV25-1 and TRBJ2-1, with the identity of the D gene unclear. Source material: blood. The TCR originated in a person between 55 and 69 years old with breast cancer. The CDR3 has the sequence CASSEYYSLGYNEQFF. At the DNA level, the sequence is TGTGCCAGCAGTGAATATTACAGTTTAGGCTACAATGAGCAGTTCTTC.